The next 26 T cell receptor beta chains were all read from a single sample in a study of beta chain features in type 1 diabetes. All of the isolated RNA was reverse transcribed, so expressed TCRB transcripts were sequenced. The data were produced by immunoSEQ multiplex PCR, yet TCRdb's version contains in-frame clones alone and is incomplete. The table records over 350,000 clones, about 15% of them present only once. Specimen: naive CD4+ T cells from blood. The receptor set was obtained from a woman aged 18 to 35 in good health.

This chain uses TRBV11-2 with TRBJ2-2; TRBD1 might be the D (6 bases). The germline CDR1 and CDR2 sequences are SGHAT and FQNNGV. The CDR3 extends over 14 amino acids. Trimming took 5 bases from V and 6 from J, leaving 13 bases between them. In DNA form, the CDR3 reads TGTGCCAGCAGCCAGGGGCGGTCGCCCGGGGAGCTGTTTTTT. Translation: CASSQGRSPGELFF.

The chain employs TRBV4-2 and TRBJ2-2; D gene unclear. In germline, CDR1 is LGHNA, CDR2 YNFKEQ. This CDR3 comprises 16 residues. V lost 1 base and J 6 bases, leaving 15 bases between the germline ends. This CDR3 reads CASSQGDRGRSGELFF. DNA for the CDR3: TGTGCCAGCAGCCAAGGAGACCGAGGAAGGTCCGGGGAGCTGTTTTTT.

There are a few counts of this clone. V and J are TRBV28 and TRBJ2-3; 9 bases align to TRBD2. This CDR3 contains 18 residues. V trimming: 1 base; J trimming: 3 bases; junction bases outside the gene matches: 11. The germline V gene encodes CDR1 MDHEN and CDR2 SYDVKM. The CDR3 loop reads CASSLFSSGSVGTDTQYF. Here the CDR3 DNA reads TGTGCCAGCAGTTTATTTAGTAGCGGGAGTGTGGGGACAGATACGCAGTATTTT.

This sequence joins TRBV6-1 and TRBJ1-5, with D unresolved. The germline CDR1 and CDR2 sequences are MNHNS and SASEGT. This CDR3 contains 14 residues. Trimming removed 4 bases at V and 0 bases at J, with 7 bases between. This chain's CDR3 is CASSAEYSNQPQHF. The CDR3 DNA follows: TGTGCCAGCAGTGCCGAGTATAGCAATCAGCCCCAGCATTTT.

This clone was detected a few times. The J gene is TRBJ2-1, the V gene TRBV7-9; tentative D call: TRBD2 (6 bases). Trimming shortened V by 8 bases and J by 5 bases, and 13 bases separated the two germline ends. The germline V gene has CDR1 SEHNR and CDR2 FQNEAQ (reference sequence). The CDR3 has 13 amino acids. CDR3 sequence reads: CASGAGPNNEQFF. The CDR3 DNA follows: TGTGCCAGCGGGGCGGGGCCCAACAATGAGCAGTTCTTC.

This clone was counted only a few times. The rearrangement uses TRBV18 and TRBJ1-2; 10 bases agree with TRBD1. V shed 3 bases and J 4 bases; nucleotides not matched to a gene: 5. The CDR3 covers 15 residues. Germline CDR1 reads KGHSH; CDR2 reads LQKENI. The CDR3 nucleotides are TGTGCCAGCTCACCGGACAGGGGGAGAGCCTATGGCTACACCTTC. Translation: CASSPDRGRAYGYTF.

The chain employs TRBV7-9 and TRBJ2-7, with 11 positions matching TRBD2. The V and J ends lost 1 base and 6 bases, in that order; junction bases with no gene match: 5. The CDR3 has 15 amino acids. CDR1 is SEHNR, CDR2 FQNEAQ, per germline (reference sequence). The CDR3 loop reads CASSLVALAGGEQYF. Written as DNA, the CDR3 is TGTGCCAGCAGCTTAGTGGCTCTAGCGGGAGGCGAGCAGTACTTC. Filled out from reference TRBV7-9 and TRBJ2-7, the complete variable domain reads DTGVSQNPRHKITKRGQNVTFRCDPISEHNRLYWYRQTLGQGPEFLTYFQNEAQLEKSRLLSDRFSAERPKGSFSTLEIQRTEQGDSAMYLCASSLVALAGGEQYFGPGTRLTVT.

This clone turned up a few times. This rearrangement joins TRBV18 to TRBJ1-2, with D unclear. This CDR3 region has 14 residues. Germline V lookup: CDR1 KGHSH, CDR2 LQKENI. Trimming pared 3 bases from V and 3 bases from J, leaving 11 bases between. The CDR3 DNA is TGTGCCAGCTCACCGAGGGTCTTAGACTATGGCTACACCTTC. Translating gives CASSPRVLDYGYTF. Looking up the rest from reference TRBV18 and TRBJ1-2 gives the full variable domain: NAGVMQNPRHLVRRRGQEARLRCSPMKGHSHVYWYRQLPEEGLKFMVYLQKENIIDESGMPKERFSAEFPKEGPSILRIQQVVRGDSAAYFCASSPRVLDYGYTFGSGTRLTVV.

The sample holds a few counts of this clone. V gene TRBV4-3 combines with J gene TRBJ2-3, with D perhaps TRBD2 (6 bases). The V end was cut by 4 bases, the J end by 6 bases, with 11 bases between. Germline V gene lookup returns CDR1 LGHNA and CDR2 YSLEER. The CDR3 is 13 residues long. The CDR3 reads CASSPLRGDTQYF. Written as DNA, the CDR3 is TGCGCCAGCAGCCCATTACGGGGGGATACGCAGTATTTT.

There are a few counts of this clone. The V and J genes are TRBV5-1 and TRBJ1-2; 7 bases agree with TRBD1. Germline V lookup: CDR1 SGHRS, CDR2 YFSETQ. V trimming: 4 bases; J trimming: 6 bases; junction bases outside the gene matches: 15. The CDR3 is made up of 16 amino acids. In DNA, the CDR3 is TGCGCCAGCAGCCCTCAGACAGGGAAGGTAGCTGATGGCTACACCTTC. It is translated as CASSPQTGKVADGYTF. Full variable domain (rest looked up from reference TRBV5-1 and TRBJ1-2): KAGVTQTPRYLIKTRGQQVTLSCSPISGHRSVSWYQQTPGQGLQFLFEYFSETQRNKGNFPGRFSGRQFSNSRSEMNVSTLELGDSALYLCASSPQTGKVADGYTFGSGTRLTVV.

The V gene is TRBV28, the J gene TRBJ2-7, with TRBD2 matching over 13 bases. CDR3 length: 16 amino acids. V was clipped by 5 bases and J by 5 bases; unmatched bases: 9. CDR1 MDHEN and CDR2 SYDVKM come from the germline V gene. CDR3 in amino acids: CASSVGLAGASHEQYF. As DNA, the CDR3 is TGTGCCAGCAGTGTCGGACTAGCGGGAGCTTCGCACGAGCAGTACTTC.

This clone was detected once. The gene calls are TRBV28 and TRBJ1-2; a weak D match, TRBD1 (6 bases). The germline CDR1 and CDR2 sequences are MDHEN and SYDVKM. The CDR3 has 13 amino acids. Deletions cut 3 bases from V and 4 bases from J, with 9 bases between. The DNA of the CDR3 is TGTGCCAGCAGTTTCGGGACATTCTATGGCTACACCTTC. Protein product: CASSFGTFYGYTF.

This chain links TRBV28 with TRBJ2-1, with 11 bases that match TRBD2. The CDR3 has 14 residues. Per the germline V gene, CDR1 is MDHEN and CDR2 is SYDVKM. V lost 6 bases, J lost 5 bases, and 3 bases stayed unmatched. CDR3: CASSSSGRNNEQFF. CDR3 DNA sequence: TGTGCCAGCAGCTCTAGCGGGAGGAACAATGAGCAGTTCTTC.

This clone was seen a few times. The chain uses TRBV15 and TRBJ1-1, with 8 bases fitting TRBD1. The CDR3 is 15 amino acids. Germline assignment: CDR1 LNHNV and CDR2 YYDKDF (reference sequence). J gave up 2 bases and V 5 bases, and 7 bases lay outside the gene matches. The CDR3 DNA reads TGTGCCACCAGCGTTGGACAGGGACAAAACACTGAAGCTTTCTTT. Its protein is CATSVGQGQNTEAFF.

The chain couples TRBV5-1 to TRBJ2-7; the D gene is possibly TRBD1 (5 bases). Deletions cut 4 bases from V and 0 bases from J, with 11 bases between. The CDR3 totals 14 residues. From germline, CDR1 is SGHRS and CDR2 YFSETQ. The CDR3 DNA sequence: TGCGCCAGCAGCCTGACAGCACTCTCCTACGAGCAGTACTTC. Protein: CASSLTALSYEQYF.

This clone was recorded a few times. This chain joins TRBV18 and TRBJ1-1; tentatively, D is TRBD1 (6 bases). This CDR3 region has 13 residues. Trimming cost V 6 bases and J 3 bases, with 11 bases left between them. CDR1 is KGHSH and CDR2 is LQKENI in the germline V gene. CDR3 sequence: CASSEDSYTEAFF. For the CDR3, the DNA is TGTGCCAGCTCCGAGGACAGTTACACTGAAGCTTTCTTT.

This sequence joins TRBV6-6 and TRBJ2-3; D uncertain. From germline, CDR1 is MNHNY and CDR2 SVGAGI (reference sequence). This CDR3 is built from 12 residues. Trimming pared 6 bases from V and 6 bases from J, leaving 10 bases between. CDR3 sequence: CASSSRWDTQYF. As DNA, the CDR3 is TGTGCCAGCAGCTCACGGTGGGATACGCAGTATTTT.

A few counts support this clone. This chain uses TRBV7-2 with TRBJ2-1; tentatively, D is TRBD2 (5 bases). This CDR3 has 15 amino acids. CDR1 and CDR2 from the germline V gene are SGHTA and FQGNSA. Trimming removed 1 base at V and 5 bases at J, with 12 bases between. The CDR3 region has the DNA TGTGCCAGCAGCTTAGAGTATCGGGATAACAATGAGCAGTTCTTC. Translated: CASSLEYRDNNEQFF.

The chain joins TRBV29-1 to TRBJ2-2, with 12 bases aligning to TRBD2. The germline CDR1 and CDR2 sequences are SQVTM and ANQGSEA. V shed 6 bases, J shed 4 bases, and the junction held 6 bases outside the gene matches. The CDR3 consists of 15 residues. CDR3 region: CSVGLAGGVTGELFF. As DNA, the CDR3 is TGCAGCGTAGGCCTAGCGGGAGGGGTCACCGGGGAGCTGTTTTTT.

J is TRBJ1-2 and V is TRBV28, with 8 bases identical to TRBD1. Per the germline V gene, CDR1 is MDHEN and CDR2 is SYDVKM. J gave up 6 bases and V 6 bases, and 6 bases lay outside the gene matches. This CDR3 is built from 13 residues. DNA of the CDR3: TGTGCCAGCAGCTCAGGGGGCTCCGATGGCTACACCTTC. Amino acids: CASSSGGSDGYTF.

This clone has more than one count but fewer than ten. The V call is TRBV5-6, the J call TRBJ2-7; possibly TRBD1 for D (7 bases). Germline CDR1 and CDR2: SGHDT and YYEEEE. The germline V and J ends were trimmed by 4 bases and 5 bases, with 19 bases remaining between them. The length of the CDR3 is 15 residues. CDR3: CASSIYDREVNEQYF. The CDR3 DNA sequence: TGTGCCAGCAGCATCTATGACAGGGAGGTTAACGAGCAGTACTTC. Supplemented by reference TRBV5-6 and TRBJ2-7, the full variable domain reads DAGVTQSPTHLIKTRGQQVTLRCSPKSGHDTVSWYQQALGQGPQFIFQYYEEEERQRGNFPDRFSGHQFPNYSSELNVNALLLGDSALYLCASSIYDREVNEQYFGPGTRLTVT.

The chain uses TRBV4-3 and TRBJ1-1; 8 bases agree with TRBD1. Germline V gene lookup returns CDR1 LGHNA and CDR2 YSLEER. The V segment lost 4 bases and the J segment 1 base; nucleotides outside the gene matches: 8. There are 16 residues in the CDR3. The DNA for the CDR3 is TGCGCCAGCAGCCGCGCGACAGGGGCGAAGAACACTGAAGCTTTCTTT. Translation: CASSRATGAKNTEAFF.

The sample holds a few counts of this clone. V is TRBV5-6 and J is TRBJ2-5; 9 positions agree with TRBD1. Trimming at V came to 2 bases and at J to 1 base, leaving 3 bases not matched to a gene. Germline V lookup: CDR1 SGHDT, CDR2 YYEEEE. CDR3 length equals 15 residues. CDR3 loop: CASSLGQGLQETQYF. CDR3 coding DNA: TGTGCCAGCAGCTTAGGACAGGGGCTCCAAGAGACCCAGTACTTC.

CDR3 loop: CASSQAPTGLNYGYTF. Here the CDR3 DNA reads TGCGCCAGCAGCCAGGCCCCTACAGGGCTTAACTATGGCTACACCTTC. The chain combines TRBV4-3 with TRBJ1-2, with a possible D match to TRBD1 (6 bases). CDR3 length: 16 residues. Deletions cut 3 bases from V and 1 base from J, with 15 bases between. Germline assignment: CDR1 LGHNA and CDR2 YSLEER.

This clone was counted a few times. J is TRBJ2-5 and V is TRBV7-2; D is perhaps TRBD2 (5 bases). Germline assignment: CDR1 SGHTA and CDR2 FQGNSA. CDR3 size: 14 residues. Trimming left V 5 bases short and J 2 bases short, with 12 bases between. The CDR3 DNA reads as TGTGCCAGCAGCGGTCGTACGGGGCAAGAGACCCAGTACTTC. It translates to CASSGRTGQETQYF.

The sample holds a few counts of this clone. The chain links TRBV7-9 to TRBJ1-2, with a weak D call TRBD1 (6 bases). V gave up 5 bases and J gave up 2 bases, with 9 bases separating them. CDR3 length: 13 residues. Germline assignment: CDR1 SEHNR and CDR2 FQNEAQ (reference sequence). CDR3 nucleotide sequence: TGTGCCAGCAGCCCCACAGGGAACTATGGCTACACCTTC. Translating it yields CASSPTGNYGYTF. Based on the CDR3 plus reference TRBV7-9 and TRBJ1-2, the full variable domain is DTGVSQNPRHKITKRGQNVTFRCDPISEHNRLYWYRQTLGQGPEFLTYFQNEAQLEKSRLLSDRFSAERPKGSFSTLEIQRTEQGDSAMYLCASSPTGNYGYTFGSGTRLTVV.